This TCR beta chain is drawn from a study of shared clonotypes between healthy human individuals. Points from the study as a whole: It was the non-shared clonotypes that had lower generation probabilities than clonotypes shared by all four donors. The diversity represented, both genetic and in exposure history, was limited by few donors.

Splitting of each subset's genomic DNA was done evenly across several immunoSEQ plates. The table came from immunoSEQ multiplex PCR; TCRdb's copy has only in-frame clones and leaves some out. There are about 590,000 clones in the sample; roughly 95% occur only once, and over 0.09% lies in the top ten. Notes on this clone: Its antigen remains unknown.

As defined, naive CD8 cells were CD45RO-negative and positively selected for CCR7, with terminally differentiated effector memory CD45RA+ cells excluded. All the donors were Caucasian adults who lived in Nashville, Tennessee. Sequencing input: naive CD8+ T cells sorted from blood. This TCR was recovered from a woman aged 25 to 39 in good health.

The CDR3 protein is CASSSGSYEQYF. CDR3 nucleotide sequence: TGTGCCAGCAGTTCCGGGAGCTACGAGCAGTACTTC. The V gene is TRBV6-5, the J gene TRBJ2-7; D possibly corresponds to TRBD2 (6 bases). The germline gives CDR1 MNHEY, CDR2 SVGAGI. Between the trimmed V and J ends, which lost 4 bases and 3 bases, there was a span of 7 bases. The CDR3 is 12 amino acids.